This T cell receptor beta chain was recovered during a study of shared clonotypes between healthy human individuals (dated by TCRdb to 2020 to 2021). In terms of the full investigation: A couple of women and a few men aged 18 to 49 years were included in the cohort. To increase sequencing depth and limit assay-specific biases, TCR repertoire library preparation and sequencing were carried out by different laboratories using diverse techniques. For each donor, three plates each were used for CD4 naive and CD4 memory, two plates were used for CD8 naive, and one plate was used for CD8 memory. To estimate repertoire size and how much clonotype sharing occurs between individuals, the study deeply sequenced the blood TCR repertoires of about five healthy adults. Between about 0.8 and 8.9 billion PBMCs per donor were obtained by leukapheresis.

The donors were healthy, HIV-negative adults who had no recently reported acute infections or vaccinations. All donors were Caucasian adults living in Nashville, Tennessee, USA. CD4+ T cells were enriched by magnetic negative selection; naive cells were then positively selected on CD45RA, and the negative fraction formed the memory subset. After blood collection by leukapheresis, PBMCs were isolated using Ficoll-Histopaque density gradient centrifugation and then cryopreserved in the vapor phase of liquid nitrogen. Analytical flow cytometry was used to check the purity and quantity of each magnetically sorted T cell population. Genomic DNA was isolated from every sorted fraction and measured by UV absorbance on a Nanodrop 2000c. Using the deep immunoSEQ assay, TCR CDR3 regions were amplified from genomic DNA by multiplex PCR. Genomic DNA extracted from each cell subset was distributed evenly over all wells of several immunoSEQ 96-well plates, and each plate served as one replicate. For sorted subsets, roughly 200 ng of genomic DNA, equivalent to 30,000 or so T cell genomes, went into each replicate PCR. The purified libraries were quantified using a Qubit 3.0 fluorometer, sized with a Bioanalyzer 2100, and then quantified again using the KAPA Library Quantification kit. A separate single-read 150-cycle Illumina NextSeq 550 flow cell was used to sequence each immunoSEQ 96-well plate. As for the authors' bioinformatics: Because only junctional sequences without quality scores were contained in the immunoSEQ output, filtering matching that applied to full-length reads could not be performed. To assign V/J genes and CDR3, sequences were annotated against IMGT germline references using PyIR, a Python wrapper for IgBLAST v1.9. Any read was removed if the V/J assignment was weak (E-value above 1e-6), the CDR3 was missing, or the read contained stop codons, out-of-frame junctions, or ambiguous translated residues. V3J clonotypes were defined by identical inferred V gene, J gene, and CDR3 amino acid sequence. Percentage overlap between repertoires was computed as shared unique clonotypes divided by the size of the smaller repertoire. Repertoire richness was assessed with RTK rarefaction, the Chao1 estimator, and Recon v2.1 estimates of unobserved clonotypes. Generation probabilities for all TCRbeta clonotypes obtained by the gDNA method from several donors were computed using OLGA. TCRdb took over this immuneACCESS table, retaining in-frame rearrangements with V and J assigned. Such tables are incomplete; in checked studies, under half of the missing clones stem from an unresolved V gene, and the remainder is unexplained. Clone size and the V and J calls come from that table; the DNA yielded D and trimming. This sample comprises about 2 million clones, over 85% of them detected only once. More than 0.1% of the sample is in the top ten clones.

About this clone: The antigen it recognizes is unknown. The record has no base qualities; no much larger clone is one base away.

Overall study results and their limits: Pairwise subsampling led to the expectation that sequencing depth would affect the degree of clonotype sharing among donors. Rarefaction of sorted-subset datasets indicated incomplete sequencing despite the large sequencing depth. Compared with non-shared clonotypes, clonotypes shared by all four sorted-subset donors had higher generation probabilities. Larger estimated clonotype richness was generally found for naive subsets than for memory subsets. Sharing across several donors was observed for around 4.8% of naive CD4, about 4% of naive CD8, over 2% of memory CD4, and roughly 0.4% of memory CD8 clonotypes. Sampling was limited to blood, and TCR repertoires in tissue likely differ from TCR repertoires in blood. The genetic and exposure-history diversity represented was limited by the small number of donors.

The specimen sequenced was naive CD4+ T cells sorted from blood. Reading the label with the study, this specimen's cell subset or site is: CD45RA+ positively selected. The sequence derives from a man younger than 35 in good health.

The DNA reads as follows: TGTGCCAGCAGCCCCCAGGCGGGAGGTAGCACAGATACGCAGTATTTT. This yields the protein CASSPQAGGSTDTQYF. The receptor chain draws on TRBV9 and TRBJ2-3, with 8 central nucleotides matching TRBD2. Reading the germline V gene gives CDR1 SGDLS and CDR2 YYNGEE. Trimmed from V: 4 bases; trimmed from J: 0 bases; junction bases lacking a gene match: 7. The CDR3 goes from the cysteine to the phenylalanine over 16 residues. Only the CDR3 portion is preserved as DNA: 48 bases, with reading frame beginning at the first base.